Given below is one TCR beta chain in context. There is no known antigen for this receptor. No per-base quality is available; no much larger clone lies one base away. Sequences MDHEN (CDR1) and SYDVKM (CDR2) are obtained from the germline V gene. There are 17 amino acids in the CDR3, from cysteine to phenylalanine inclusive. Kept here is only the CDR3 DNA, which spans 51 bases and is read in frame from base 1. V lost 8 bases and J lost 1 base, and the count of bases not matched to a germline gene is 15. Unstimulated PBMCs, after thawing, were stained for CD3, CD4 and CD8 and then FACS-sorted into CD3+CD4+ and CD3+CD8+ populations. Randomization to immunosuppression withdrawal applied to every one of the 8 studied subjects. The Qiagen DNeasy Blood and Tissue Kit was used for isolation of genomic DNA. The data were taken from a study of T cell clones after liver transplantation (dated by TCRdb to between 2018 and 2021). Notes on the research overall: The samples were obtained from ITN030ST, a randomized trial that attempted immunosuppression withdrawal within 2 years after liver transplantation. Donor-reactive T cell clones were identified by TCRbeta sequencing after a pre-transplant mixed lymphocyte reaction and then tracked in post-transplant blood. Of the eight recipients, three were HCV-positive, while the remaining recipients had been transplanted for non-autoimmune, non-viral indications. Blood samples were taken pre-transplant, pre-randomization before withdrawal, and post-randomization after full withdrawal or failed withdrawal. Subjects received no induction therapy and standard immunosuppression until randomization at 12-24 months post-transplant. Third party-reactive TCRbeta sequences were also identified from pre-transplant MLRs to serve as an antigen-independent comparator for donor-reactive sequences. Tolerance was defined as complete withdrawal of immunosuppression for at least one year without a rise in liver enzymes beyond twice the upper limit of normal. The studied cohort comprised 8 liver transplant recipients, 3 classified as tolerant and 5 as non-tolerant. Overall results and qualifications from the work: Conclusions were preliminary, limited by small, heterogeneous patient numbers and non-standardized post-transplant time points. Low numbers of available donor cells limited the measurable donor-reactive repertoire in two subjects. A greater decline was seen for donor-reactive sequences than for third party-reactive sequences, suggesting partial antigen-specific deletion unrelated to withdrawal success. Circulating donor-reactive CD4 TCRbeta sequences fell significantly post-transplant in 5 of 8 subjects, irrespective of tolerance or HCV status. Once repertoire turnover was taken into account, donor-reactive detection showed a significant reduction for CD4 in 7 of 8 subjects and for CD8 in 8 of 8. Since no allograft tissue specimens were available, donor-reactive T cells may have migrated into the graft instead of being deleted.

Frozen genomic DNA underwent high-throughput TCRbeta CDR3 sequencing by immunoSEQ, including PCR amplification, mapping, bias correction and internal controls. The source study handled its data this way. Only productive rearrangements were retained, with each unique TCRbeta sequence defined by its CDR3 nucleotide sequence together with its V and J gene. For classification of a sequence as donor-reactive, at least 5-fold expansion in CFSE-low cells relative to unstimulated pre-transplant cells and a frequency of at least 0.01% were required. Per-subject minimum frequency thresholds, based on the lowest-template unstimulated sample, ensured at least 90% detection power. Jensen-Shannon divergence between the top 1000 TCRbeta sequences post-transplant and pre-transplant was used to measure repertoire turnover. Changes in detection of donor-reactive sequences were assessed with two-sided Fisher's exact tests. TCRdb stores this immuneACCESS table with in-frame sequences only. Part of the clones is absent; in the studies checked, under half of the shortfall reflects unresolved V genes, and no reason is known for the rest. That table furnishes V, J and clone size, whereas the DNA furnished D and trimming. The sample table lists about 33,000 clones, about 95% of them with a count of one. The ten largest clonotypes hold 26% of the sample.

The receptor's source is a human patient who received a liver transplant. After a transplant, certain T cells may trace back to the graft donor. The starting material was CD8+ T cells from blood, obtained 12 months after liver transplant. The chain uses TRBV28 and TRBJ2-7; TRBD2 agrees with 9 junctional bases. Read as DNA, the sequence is TGTGCCAGCTTGGGGCTAGCGGGAATCGAGGGGTCCTACGAGCAGTACTTC. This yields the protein CASLGLAGIEGSYEQYF.